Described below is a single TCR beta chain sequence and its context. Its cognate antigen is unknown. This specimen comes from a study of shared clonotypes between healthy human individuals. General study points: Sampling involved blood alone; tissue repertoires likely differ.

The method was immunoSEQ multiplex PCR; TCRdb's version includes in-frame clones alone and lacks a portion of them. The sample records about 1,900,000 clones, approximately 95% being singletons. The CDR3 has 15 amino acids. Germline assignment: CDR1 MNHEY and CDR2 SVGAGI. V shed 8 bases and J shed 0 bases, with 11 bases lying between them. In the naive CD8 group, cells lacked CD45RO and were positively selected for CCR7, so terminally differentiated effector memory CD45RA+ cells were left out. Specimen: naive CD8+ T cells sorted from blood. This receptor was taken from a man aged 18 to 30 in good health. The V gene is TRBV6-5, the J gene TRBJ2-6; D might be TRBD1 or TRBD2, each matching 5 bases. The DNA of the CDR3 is TGTGCCAGCTGGGGGTCCAGCTCTGGGGCCAACGTCCTGACTTTC. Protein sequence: CASWGSSSGANVLTF.